A selection of T cell receptor beta chains follows, all from one sample in a study of Graves' ophthalmopathy and Graves' hyperthyroidism. TCRdb reprocessed the multiplex PCR reads with MiXCR, giving one entry per CDR3 protein. The table includes under 400,000 distinct CDR3 sequences, 15% to 20% detected once. The sequencing input was peripheral blood. These receptors were collected from an adult man with Graves' ophthalmopathy. Each CDR3 is given with its conserved first and last residue. D genes are given only for firm matches. For some rows the clone size is stated as once, few or many, or as a class when expanded; others skip it.

clone size,D gene,J gene,V gene,CDR3 protein,CDR3 DNA
many,-,TRBJ2-5,TRBV20-1,CSARQGSRQETQYF,TGCAGTGCTAGACAGGGGTCTCGACAAGAGACCCAGTACTTC
many,TRBD1,TRBJ1-5,TRBV6-1,CASSGIRGGVQPQHF,TGTGCCAGCAGTGGAATCAGGGGGGGGGTTCAGCCCCAGCATTTT
many,-,TRBJ1-1,TRBV10-3,CAISSTGPNTEAFF,TGTGCCATCTCGAGCACAGGGCCGAACACTGAAGCTTTCTTT
many,-,TRBJ1-6,TRBV19,CASSPFGGDSPLHF,TGTGCCAGTTCCCCTTTCGGGGGCGACTCACCCCTCCACTTT
-,-,TRBJ1-5,TRBV12-3/TRBV12-4,CASSLDPAQPQHF,TGTGCCAGCAGTCTGGACCCGGCCCAGCCCCAGCATTTT
many,-,TRBJ2-2,TRBV15,CATRSQGDARELFF,TGTGCCACCCGCAGCCAGGGCGACGCGAGGGAGCTGTTTTTT
-,-,TRBJ2-2,TRBV6-1,CASRTFNTGELFF,TGTGCCAGCCGGACATTTAACACCGGGGAGCTGTTTTTT
-,-,TRBJ2-5,TRBV15,CATSRFPGQETQYF,TGTGCCACCAGCAGGTTTCCAGGGCAAGAGACCCAGTACTTC
-,TRBD2,TRBJ2-1,TRBV15,CATSRGSGDNEQFF,TGTGCCACCAGCAGAGGTAGCGGGGACAATGAGCAGTTCTTC
many,TRBD2,TRBJ2-5,TRBV19,CASSKGLAETQYF,TGTGCCAGTAGTAAGGGACTAGCTGAGACCCAGTACTTC
many,TRBD2,TRBJ2-5,TRBV4-3,CASSPRLAGDAETQYF,TGCGCCAGCAGCCCCCGACTAGCGGGGGATGCGGAGACCCAGTACTTC
many,-,TRBJ1-6,TRBV19,CASSIRERNSPLHF,TGTGCCAGTAGTATTAGGGAACGTAATTCACCCCTCCACTTT
many,TRBD1,TRBJ1-5,TRBV5-5,CASSGQANQPQHF,TGTGCCAGCAGTGGACAGGCAAATCAGCCCCAGCATTTT
many,TRBD1,TRBJ1-5,TRBV19,CASSKKQGASNQPQHF,TGTGCCAGTAGCAAAAAACAGGGGGCCAGCAATCAGCCCCAGCATTTT